These 8 T cell receptor beta chains came from one sample sequenced in a study of blood T cell repertoires in COVID-19. The repertoire was sequenced with immunoSEQ multiplex PCR; TCRdb's copy has only in-frame clones and lacks some. Among 200,000 to 300,000 clones, about 91% were seen once, and the ten largest hold just over 2.5%. The sequencing input was PBMCs or T cells enriched from blood (not recorded which). These receptors were collected from a woman aged 30 to 39 with acute COVID-19.

The J gene is TRBJ1-1, the V gene TRBV27; D not resolved. V was trimmed by 8 bases and J by 5 bases, leaving 21 bases between them. The CDR3 sequence is 15 residues long. Germline assignment: CDR1 MNHEY and CDR2 SMNVEV (reference sequence). The DNA of the CDR3 is TGTGCCAGCGCGCGGGTGAGAGCGGCGGGGACTGAAGCTTTCTTT. Translating gives CASARVRAAGTEAFF.

The chain couples TRBV19 to TRBJ2-1, with a tentative D call TRBD1 (6 bases). V was cut by 6 bases and J by 8 bases, with 14 bases left in between. CDR3 size: 13 residues. The germline gives CDR1 LNHDA, CDR2 SQIVND (reference sequence). CDR3 nucleotide sequence: TGTGCCAGTAGGTTACAGGGTAGGGATGAGCAGTTCTTC. Translating it yields CASRLQGRDEQFF.

Remarks on this clone: Sequence at one end of the junction differs from germline and may be a read error. The chain joins TRBV27 to TRBJ1-1, with D hard to call. The CDR3 has 13 residues. Germline CDR1 is MNHEY and CDR2 is SMNVEV (reference sequence). The CDR3 spells CASSLPGNSEAFF. The CDR3 bases are TGTGCCAGCAGCCTCCCCGGCAACAGTGAAGCTTTCTTT.

The gene calls are TRBV12-5 and TRBJ1-5; perhaps TRBD1 as D (5 bases). Germline V gene lookup returns CDR1 LGHNT and CDR2 FRNRAP. V was cut by 1 base and J by 4 bases, with 14 bases left in between. The CDR3 extends over 16 amino acids. The CDR3 DNA sequence: TGTGCTAGTGGTTTGGCCTGGGGCAACATAAATCAGCCCCAGCATTTT. Amino acid sequence: CASGLAWGNINQPQHF.

This clone has a single count. This CDR3 is CASSPSGQLEQYF. Here the CDR3 DNA reads TGCGCCAGCAGCCCGTCGGGACAGCTCGAGCAGTACTTC. This chain connects TRBV4-1 to TRBJ2-7; TRBD1 aligns across 7 bases. V lost 4 bases and J lost 6; bases outside the gene matches: 6. CDR1 MGHRA and CDR2 YSYEKL come from the germline V gene. The CDR3 length is 13 residues.

The J gene is TRBJ2-7, the V gene TRBV12-3 or TRBV12-4, with D perhaps matching TRBD1 (5 bases). V lost 5 bases and J 5 bases, leaving 10 bases between the germline ends. This CDR3 has 12 amino acids. This chain's CDR3 is CASSPGIHEQYF. The CDR3, as DNA: TGTGCCAGCAGTCCAGGGATCCACGAGCAGTACTTC.

This clone was observed once. This chain connects TRBV4-1 to TRBJ2-5; tentatively, D is TRBD2 (6 bases). CDR1 and CDR2 from the germline V gene are MGHRA and YSYEKL. Trimming left V 2 bases short and J 2 bases short, with 18 bases between. CDR3 size: 17 residues. CDR3 residues: CASSQIGGMAAQETQYF. The CDR3, as DNA: TGCGCCAGCAGCCAAATTGGGGGGATGGCAGCGCAAGAGACCCAGTACTTC.

The genes are TRBV4-1 and TRBJ1-2, with D tentatively TRBD1 (6 bases). V shed 4 bases and J shed 7 bases, with 19 bases lying between them. This CDR3 comprises 15 residues. The germline CDR1 and CDR2 sequences are MGHRA and YSYEKL. CDR3 region: CASSRTTGPAVGYTF. In nucleotides, the CDR3 is TGCGCCAGCAGCCGAACTACAGGGCCAGCAGTTGGCTACACCTTC.